This TCR beta chain was retrieved from a study of blood T cell repertoires in COVID-19. Study-level information: The United States, Italy and Spain provided the acute and convalescent COVID-19 samples. The analysed material was cDNA or gDNA that came from T cells, B-cell-depleted T cells, or PBMCs.

In the source study's methods: For nucleated cells, counts were estimated from reference gene primer amplification. TCRdb keeps only in-frame clones here, not all; method: immunoSEQ multiplex PCR. That table gives V, J and clone size, and the DNA gave D and trimming. The profile shows roughly 72,000 clones, about 80% of them singletons. Sequenced: peripheral blood. The sequence derives from a man between 65 and 79 years old who had recovered from COVID-19.

In DNA, the CDR3 is TGTGCCAGTATCCATGAGGGGGAAGGTTGGACCGGGGAGCTGTTTTTT. Residues: CASIHEGEGWTGELFF. The V and J genes are TRBV19 and TRBJ2-2; a possible D gene is TRBD1 (6 bases). Germline values: CDR1 LNHDA, CDR2 SQIVND (reference sequence). This CDR3 is built from 16 residues. V gave up 7 bases and J gave up 5 bases, with 20 bases separating them.